A single T cell receptor (beta chain) is shown here with its context. What it binds is not known. The source of the sample is a study of T cell responses to AZD1222 COVID-19 vaccine. Study outcomes and limitations: Recipients of two AZD1222 doses showed rising Spike-specific TCR breadth and depth. Repertoire sampling occurred only after the peak T cell response. Vaccine-associated CD4 TCRs spanned spike, dominant at 160-218 and 743-854.

Investigators merged groups given second doses at roughly 4 or roughly 12 weeks. Clones were sequenced by immunoSEQ multiplex PCR, and TCRdb holds only the in-frame ones, with some missing. The table has some 100,000 clones, approximately 86% seen once. The clonotype was recovered from an adult who received the AZD1222 COVID-19 vaccine. This sample comprised peripheral blood, obtained 28 days after the second AZD1222 dose.

CDR3 DNA sequence: TGTGCCAGCAGCCCTCAGGGGAGCTCCTATAATTCACCCCTCCACTTT. Protein sequence: CASSPQGSSYNSPLHF. This chain connects TRBV3-1 (or the pseudogene TRBV3-2) to TRBJ1-6; D may be TRBD1 (6 bases). Per the germline V gene, CDR1 is LGHDT and CDR2 is YNNKEL (reference sequence). The CDR3 sequence is 16 residues long. V dropped 4 bases and J dropped 0 bases, with 10 bases sitting between them.